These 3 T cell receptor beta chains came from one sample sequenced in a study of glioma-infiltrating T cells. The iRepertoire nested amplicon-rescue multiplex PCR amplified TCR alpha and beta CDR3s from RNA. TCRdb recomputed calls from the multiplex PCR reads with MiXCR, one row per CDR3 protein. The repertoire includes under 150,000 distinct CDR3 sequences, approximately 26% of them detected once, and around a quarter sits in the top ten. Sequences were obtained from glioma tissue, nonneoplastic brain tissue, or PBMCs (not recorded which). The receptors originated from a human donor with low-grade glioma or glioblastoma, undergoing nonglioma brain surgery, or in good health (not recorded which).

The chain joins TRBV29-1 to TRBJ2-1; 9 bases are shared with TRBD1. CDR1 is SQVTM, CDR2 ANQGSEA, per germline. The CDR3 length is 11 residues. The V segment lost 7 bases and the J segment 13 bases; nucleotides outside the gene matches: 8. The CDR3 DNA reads TGCAGCGGGGAACGGGACAGGGCCCAGTTCTTC. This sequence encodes CSGERDRAQFF.

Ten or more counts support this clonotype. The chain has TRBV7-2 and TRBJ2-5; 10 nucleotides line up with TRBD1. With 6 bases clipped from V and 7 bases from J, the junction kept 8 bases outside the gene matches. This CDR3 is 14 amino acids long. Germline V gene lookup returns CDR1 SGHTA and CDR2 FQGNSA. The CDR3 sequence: CASRETGGPGTQYF. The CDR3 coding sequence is TGTGCCAGCAGGGAGACAGGGGGCCCAGGGACCCAGTACTTC. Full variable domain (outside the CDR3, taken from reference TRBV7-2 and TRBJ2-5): GAGVSQSPSNKVTEKGKDVELRCDPISGHTALYWYRQSLGQGLEFLIYFQGNSAPDKSGLPSDRFSAERTGGSVSTLTIQRTQQEDSAVYLCASRETGGPGTQYFGPGTRLLVL.

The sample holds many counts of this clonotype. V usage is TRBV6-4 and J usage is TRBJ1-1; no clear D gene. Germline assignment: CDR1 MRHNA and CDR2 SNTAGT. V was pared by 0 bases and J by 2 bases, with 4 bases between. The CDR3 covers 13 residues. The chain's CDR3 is CASSDSDNTEAFF. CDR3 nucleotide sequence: TGTGCCAGCAGTGACTCGGACAACACTGAAGCTTTCTTT.